This entry lists 27 T cell receptor beta chains sequenced from one sample in a study of shared clonotypes between healthy human individuals. Naive CD8 cells lacked CD45RO, underwent positive selection for CCR7 and left out terminally differentiated effector memory CD45RA+ cells. TCRdb's copy holds only in-frame clones and misses some; the assay was immunoSEQ multiplex PCR. Among 2 million or so clones listed, approximately 95% were seen once. Sequencing input: naive CD8+ T cells sorted from blood. The receptors were sampled from a man younger than 35 in good health.

The chain combines TRBV27 with TRBJ2-7, with TRBD1 matching over 8 bases. The length of the CDR3 is 15 residues. Germline lookup yields CDR1 MNHEY and CDR2 SMNVEV (reference sequence). After removal of 4 bases from V and 5 bases from J, the junction contained 10 bases not matched to a gene. CDR3 amino acids: CASSSWTGNFDEQYF. CDR3 sequence (DNA): TGTGCCAGCAGTTCGTGGACAGGGAATTTCGACGAGCAGTACTTC.

This clone was recorded a few times. The same CDR3 is also encoded by other DNA sequences in this sample. The gene calls are TRBV11-2 and TRBJ1-1; D gene uncertain. V was pared by 5 bases and J by 1 base, with 8 bases between. The CDR3 loop spans 13 amino acids. Germline CDR1 and CDR2: SGHAT and FQNNGV. The CDR3 here is CASSPGGNTEAFF. The DNA of the CDR3 is TGTGCCAGCAGCCCGGGCGGGAACACTGAAGCTTTCTTT.

As to this clone: This sample also contains other DNA sequences that code for the same CDR3. The chain is built from TRBV9 and TRBJ2-7; weak D call: TRBD2 (5 bases). V lost 0 bases, J lost 2 bases, and 9 bases lay in between. The CDR3 runs 14 residues. Germline lookup yields CDR1 SGDLS and CDR2 YYNGEE. The CDR3 here is CASSVAGETYEQYF. The CDR3 DNA follows: TGTGCCAGCAGCGTAGCCGGGGAAACCTACGAGCAGTACTTC.

CDR3 nucleotides: TGTGCCAGCAGTGCGGGACACCTCTACGAGCAGTACTTC. Translated: CASSAGHLYEQYF. This chain connects TRBV28 to TRBJ2-7, with D perhaps assigned TRBD1 or TRBD2 (6 bases each). The CDR3 consists of 13 residues. V was trimmed by 5 bases and J by 3 bases, leaving 11 bases between them. Germline loops: CDR1 MDHEN, CDR2 SYDVKM.

CDR3 amino acids: CASSLETPADTQYF. The CDR3 nucleotides read TGTGCCAGCAGCTTAGAGACCCCCGCAGATACGCAGTATTTT. The chain has TRBV7-9 and TRBJ2-3; no firm D call. The ends were cut back, 1 base at V and 4 bases at J, with 9 bases in the middle. The germline gives CDR1 SEHNR, CDR2 FQNEAQ (reference sequence). This CDR3 region has 14 residues.

The rearrangement links TRBV7-9 to TRBJ1-6; D remains unclear. Germline CDR1 SEHNR, CDR2 FQNEAQ (reference sequence). The CDR3 extends over 15 amino acids. The V and J ends lost 1 base and 8 bases respectively, with 12 bases between them. The CDR3 nucleotides read TGTGCCAGCAGCTTAGTAGGATCCAAGGATTCACCCCTCCACTTT. Protein: CASSLVGSKDSPLHF.

This clone was observed once. Other nucleotide sequences in the sample specify the same CDR3. This rearrangement joins TRBV7-9 to TRBJ1-1; no clear D. This CDR3 contains 11 residues. The V gene lost 6 bases and the J gene lost 7 bases, with 9 bases spanning the gap. Germline V gene sequence: CDR1 SEHNR, CDR2 FQNEAQ (reference sequence). The CDR3 DNA is TGTGCCAGCAGTCTTACAGTTGAAGCTTTCTTT. Its translation is CASSLTVEAFF. Full variable domain (missing parts from reference TRBV7-9 and TRBJ1-1): DTGVSQNPRHKITKRGQNVTFRCDPISEHNRLYWYRQTLGQGPEFLTYFQNEAQLEKSRLLSDRFSAERPKGSFSTLEIQRTEQGDSAMYLCASSLTVEAFFGQGTRLTVV.

The CDR3 region is CSVTSGSDEQFF. Here the CDR3 DNA reads TGCAGCGTAACTAGCGGGAGCGATGAGCAGTTCTTC. The chain employs TRBV29-1 and TRBJ2-1, with TRBD2 identical over 11 bases. V shed 6 bases, J shed 8 bases, and the junction held 3 bases outside the gene matches. The CDR3 is 12 amino acids. Per the germline V gene, CDR1 is SQVTM and CDR2 is ANQGSEA.

This clone was observed a handful of times. J is TRBJ1-4 and V is TRBV2, with TRBD1 matching 7 bases. With 6 bases clipped from V and 5 bases from J, the junction kept 9 bases outside the gene matches. The CDR3 runs 15 residues. Germline V gene data show CDR1 as SNHLY and CDR2 as FYNNEI. In DNA form, the CDR3 reads TGTGCCAGCAGCCAAAGACAGGGTTTAAATGAAAAACTGTTTTTT. Its protein product is CASSQRQGLNEKLFF.

V is TRBV4-1 and J is TRBJ1-2; 7 positions agree with TRBD1. The germline gives CDR1 MGHRA, CDR2 YSYEKL. CDR3 length: 15 residues. V lost 1 base, J lost 3 bases, and 5 bases stayed unmatched. The CDR3 DNA reads as TGCGCCAGCAGCCAAGGAGACAGGGCGGACTATGGCTACACCTTC. It yields the protein CASSQGDRADYGYTF.

Comments on this clone: The CDR3 end shows no conserved phenylalanine or tryptophan, and so a read error is likely. The DNA is omitted, as the CDR3 cannot be located on it reliably, and the CDR3 follows TCRdb's listing. This chain connects TRBV6-6 to TRBJ1-2; the DNA was not used to check the table's D call, TRBD1. Germline values: CDR1 MNHNY, CDR2 SVGAGI (reference sequence). Termini included, the CDR3 measures 13 amino acids. CDR3 sequence: CASSYAQGDASPS.

This chain uses TRBV6-1 with TRBJ2-7, with D uncertain. Trimming stripped 3 bases from V and 3 bases from J, with 9 bases between. This CDR3 is 13 amino acids long. The germline V gene encodes CDR1 MNHNS and CDR2 SASEGT. The CDR3 nucleotides read TGTGCCAGCAGTGATGTTTACAGCTACGAGCAGTACTTC. Translation gives CASSDVYSYEQYF.

The chain employs TRBV6-1 and TRBJ2-7; D remains ambiguous. The CDR3 is made up of 12 amino acids. Trimming removed 1 base at V and 7 bases at J, with 8 bases between. Germline CDR1 is MNHNS and CDR2 is SASEGT. CDR3: CASSEGSLEQYF. DNA of the CDR3: TGTGCCAGCAGTGAAGGGTCATTAGAGCAGTACTTC.

This rearrangement joins TRBV7-2 to TRBJ2-7, with TRBD1 matching 8 bases. This CDR3 contains 16 residues. V shed 0 bases, J shed 5 bases, and the junction held 9 bases outside the gene matches. Germline CDR1 SGHTA, CDR2 FQGNSA. The chain's CDR3 is CASSLAWQGAFHEQYF. CDR3 DNA: TGTGCCAGCAGCTTAGCTTGGCAGGGGGCTTTCCACGAGCAGTACTTC.

The J gene is TRBJ2-7, the V gene TRBV10-3; 8 bases are shared with TRBD1. This CDR3 spans 14 amino acids. CDR1 and CDR2 from the germline V gene are ENHRY and SYGVKD. J lost 5 bases, V lost 7 bases, and 10 bases had no gene match. In DNA, the CDR3 is TGTGCCATCACTTTGGACAGGGCTGGCCACGAGCAGTACTTC. It is translated as CAITLDRAGHEQYF.

The chain has TRBV9 and TRBJ2-3; D is unresolved. Germline loops: CDR1 SGDLS, CDR2 YYNGEE. Trimming removed 1 base from V and 2 bases from J, with 11 bases in between. CDR3 size: 15 residues. CDR3 protein: CASSVWPGYTDTQYF. The CDR3 DNA is TGTGCCAGCAGCGTATGGCCGGGCTACACAGATACGCAGTATTTT. The whole variable domain, remainder taken from reference TRBV9 and TRBJ2-3, is DSGVTQTPKHLITATGQRVTLRCSPRSGDLSVYWYQQSLDQGLQFLIQYYNGEERAKGNILERFSAQQFPDLHSELNLSSLELGDSALYFCASSVWPGYTDTQYFGPGTRLTVL.

The chain joins TRBV30 to TRBJ2-1; TRBD2 aligns across 11 bases. Losses at the gene ends were 0 bases for V and 2 bases for J; bases not matched to a gene: 15. Germline V gives CDR1 GTSNPN, CDR2 SVGIG (reference sequence). The CDR3 loop spans 20 amino acids. This CDR3 is CAWSVPPTSGRTPPYNEQFF. The CDR3 DNA follows: TGTGCCTGGAGTGTCCCCCCTACTAGCGGGAGAACCCCCCCCTACAATGAGCAGTTCTTC.

The rearrangement joins TRBV13 to TRBJ1-2; 7 bases fit TRBD1. The V segment lost 5 bases and the J segment 5 bases; nucleotides outside the gene matches: 5. This CDR3 comprises 13 residues. The germline V gene encodes CDR1 PRHDT and CDR2 FYEKMQ (reference sequence). The CDR3 region is CASSVGQTYGYTF. The CDR3, as DNA: TGTGCCAGCAGCGTGGGACAGACTTATGGCTACACCTTC.

J is TRBJ1-4 and V is TRBV6-5; possible D gene TRBD1, 6 bases. V gave up 4 bases and J gave up 3 bases, with 9 bases separating them. CDR3 length equals 14 residues. Germline V lookup: CDR1 MNHEY, CDR2 SVGAGI. The DNA for the CDR3 is TGTGCCAGCAGTTCAGGGGACCCTAATGAAAAACTGTTTTTT. Translation: CASSSGDPNEKLFF.

This chain uses TRBV4-1 with TRBJ1-5; D perhaps matches TRBD1 (5 bases). This CDR3 has 18 amino acids. V lost 4 bases and J lost 9, with 28 bases in between. CDR1 and CDR2 from the germline V gene are MGHRA and YSYEKL. CDR3: CASSPRGQGPSGGMPQHF. In DNA form, the CDR3 reads TGCGCCAGCAGCCCTCGAGGGCAGGGTCCGTCAGGAGGGATGCCCCAGCATTTT.

Regarding this clone: Other nucleotide sequences in the sample specify the same CDR3. The chain has TRBV28 and TRBJ1-1; no definite D call. Trimming pared 2 bases from V and 0 bases from J, leaving 7 bases between. Germline CDR1 and CDR2: MDHEN and SYDVKM. The CDR3 sequence is 14 residues long. The DNA for the CDR3 is TGTGCCAGCAGTTTAAGTGGGATGAACACTGAAGCTTTCTTT. Its translation: CASSLSGMNTEAFF.

The V gene is TRBV7-6, the J gene TRBJ2-3, with a weak D call TRBD2 (6 bases). The CDR3 has 17 amino acids. V was trimmed by 2 bases and J by 0 bases, leaving 15 bases between them. Per the germline V gene, CDR1 is SGHVS and CDR2 is FNYEAQ. The CDR3, as DNA: TGTGCCAGCAGCTTATCCGGGACTCATACTAGCACAGATACGCAGTATTTT. As protein: CASSLSGTHTSTDTQYF. Looking up the rest from reference TRBV7-6 and TRBJ2-3 gives the full variable domain: GAGVSQSPRYKVTKRGQDVALRCDPISGHVSLYWYRQALGQGPEFLTYFNYEAQQDKSGLPNDRFSAERPEGSISTLTIQRTEQRDSAMYRCASSLSGTHTSTDTQYFGPGTRLTVL.

V usage is TRBV27 and J usage is TRBJ2-1, with unresolved D. Trimming shortened V by 5 bases and J by 3 bases, and 14 bases separated the two germline ends. CDR1 MNHEY and CDR2 SMNVEV come from the germline V gene (reference sequence). This CDR3 is 15 amino acids long. In DNA form, the CDR3 reads TGTGCCAGCAGTCTCTTTTGGAGTTTCTACAATGAGCAGTTCTTC. This encodes CASSLFWSFYNEQFF.

This clone appeared once. V gene TRBV10-2 combines with J gene TRBJ1-5; possible D gene TRBD1, 5 bases. V was trimmed by 10 bases and J by 3 bases, leaving 7 bases between them. CDR3 size: 11 residues. Per germline, CDR1 WSHSY and CDR2 SAAADI. CDR3 protein: CATGPNQPQHF. DNA for the CDR3: TGCGCCACGGGGCCCAATCAGCCCCAGCATTTT.

This rearrangement joins TRBV13 to TRBJ1-2; TRBD1 matches at 7 bases. Germline V gene data show CDR1 as PRHDT and CDR2 as FYEKMQ (reference sequence). This CDR3 is 14 amino acids long. Trimming removed 5 bases from V and 5 bases from J; junction bases left unmatched: 8. As DNA, the CDR3 is TGTGCCAGCAGCCCTCCGGGACAGTGGTATGGCTACACCTTC. Amino acid sequence: CASSPPGQWYGYTF.

The sample holds a few counts of this clone. This CDR3 is also generated by other DNA sequences in the sample. The chain links TRBV10-1 to TRBJ2-1; D is uncertain. The CDR3 has 11 residues. The V gene lost 2 bases and the J gene lost 7 bases, with 3 bases spanning the gap. CDR1 is WNHNN and CDR2 is SYGVQD in the germline V gene (reference sequence). In nucleotides, the CDR3 is TGCGCCAGCAGTGAGGGGAATGAGCAGTTCTTC. Residues: CASSEGNEQFF.

This clone showed up just once. The chain uses TRBV7-2 and TRBJ2-7, with a tentative D call TRBD1 (6 bases). This CDR3 has 13 amino acids. Germline lookup yields CDR1 SGHTA and CDR2 FQGNSA. Trimming shortened V by 7 bases and J by 10 bases, and 20 bases separated the two germline ends. CDR3 protein: CASTLVGGVDQYF. DNA of the CDR3: TGTGCCAGCACCCTGGTAGGGGGTGTAGATCAGTACTTC.